These T cell receptor beta chains were read from a single sample in a study of cytomegalovirus exposure and HLA in healthy donors. The method was immunoSEQ multiplex PCR; TCRdb's version includes in-frame clones alone and lacks a portion of them. Of around 130,000 clones listed, 75% to 90% are singletons. The specimen sequenced was PBMCs. The receptors shown here come from a woman aged 40 to 55 in good health and CMV-seropositive. Each CDR3 is given with its conserved first and last residue. The order of the fields is J gene, V gene, CDR3 length, D gene, clone size, CDR3 DNA, CDR3 protein. A D gene is named only where the DNA matches it firmly. Clone size appears in some rows only: once, few, many, or a class for an expanded clone.

>TRBJ2-4|TRBV6-5|13|TRBD2|NA
TGTGCCAGCAGGGTGGGGGGGTCGGACATTCAGTACTTC
CASRVGGSDIQYF
>TRBJ1-5|TRBV9|14|NA|NA
TGTGCCAGCAGCGTAGGCCCTATCAATCAGCCCCAGCATTTT
CASSVGPINQPQHF
>TRBJ1-6|TRBV4-1|13|NA|NA
TGCGCCAGCAGCCAAGAGGGGACAACACCCCTCCACTTT
CASSQEGTTPLHF
>TRBJ2-3|TRBV9|14|NA|NA
TGTGCCAGCAGCGTAGACAGGCCCACAGATACGCAGTATTTT
CASSVDRPTDTQYF
>TRBJ2-5|TRBV9|15|NA|NA
TGTGCCAGCAGCGTAACTCCAAGCCCCTCTACGGAGCAGTACTTC
CASSVTPSPSTEQYF
>TRBJ1-3|TRBV5-6|13|TRBD1|NA
TGTGCCAGCAGTTCGGGACAGGGCTGTACCTCGTATTTT
CASSSGQGCTSYF
>TRBJ2-1|TRBV5-6|15|TRBD2|NA
TGTGCCAGCAGCACTAGCGGGAATTGGTACAATGAGCAGTTCTTC
CASSTSGNWYNEQFF
>TRBJ2-2|TRBV18|17|NA|NA
TGTGCCAGCTCACCAACAGTGGCAGTCGACAACACCGGGGAGCTGTTTTTT
CASSPTVAVDNTGELFF
>TRBJ1-2|TRBV5-1|17|TRBD1|NA
TGCGCCAGCAGCTCCTTACCGGGACAGGGGGCACTGGGGGGCTACACCTTC
CASSSLPGQGALGGYTF
>TRBJ2-6|TRBV5-1|16|TRBD1|once
TGCGCCAGCAGCTCTCAGGGGGTGGCTGGGGCCAACGTCCTGACTTTC
CASSSQGVAGANVLTF
>TRBJ1-3|TRBV5-5|16|TRBD1|NA
TGTGCCAGCAAGCTTGGGCTTAGGGGGCATGGAAACACCATATATTTT
CASKLGLRGHGNTIYF
>TRBJ1-5|TRBV18|15|NA|NA
TGTGCCAGCTCAGCAATAGGGGTTGGCAATCAGCCCCAGCATTTT
CASSAIGVGNQPQHF
>TRBJ2-7|TRBV2|14|NA|NA
TGTGCCAGCAGTGAGGGGACAATTATCTACGAGCAGTACTTC
CASSEGTIIYEQYF
>TRBJ2-1|TRBV6-5|15|NA|NA
TGTGCCAGCAGTTACTTGAGCGGACGCTACAATGAGCAGTTCTTC
CASSYLSGRYNEQFF
>TRBJ2-3|TRBV6-4|15|TRBD1|few
TGTGCCAGCAGTGAAGGGACAGGGGGCGCAGATACGCAGTATTTT
CASSEGTGGADTQYF
>TRBJ1-4|TRBV7-9|11|NA|few
TGTGCCAGCAGCTTCTTCGAAAAACTGTTTTTT
CASSFFEKLFF
>TRBJ2-7|TRBV11-2|18|NA|NA
TGTGCCAGCAGCTTAGCCGCCGGGACAAACTCCTTTTCCTACGAGCAGTACTTC
CASSLAAGTNSFSYEQYF
>TRBJ2-2|TRBV9|14|NA|few
TGTGCCAGCAGCCTCGGAGGTTACACCGGGGAGCTGTTTTTT
CASSLGGYTGELFF
>TRBJ2-3|TRBV10-3|15|TRBD2|NA
TGTGCCATCAGTATGACTAGCCCTAGCACAGATACGCAGTATTTT
CAISMTSPSTDTQYF
>TRBJ2-1|TRBV9|17|TRBD2|NA
TGTGCCAGCAGCGTAGAACCGCTAGCGGGGATGTACAATGAGCAGTTCTTC
CASSVEPLAGMYNEQFF
>TRBJ2-7|TRBV5-1|18|TRBD2|NA
TGCGCCAGCAGCCGAATTGGGGGGACCGGGACTAGCGGGAGCGAGCAGTACTTC
CASSRIGGTGTSGSEQYF
>TRBJ2-5|TRBV7-2|15|TRBD1|few
TGTGCCAGCAGCTCAACGGGACAGGTCCAAGAGACCCAGTACTTC
CASSSTGQVQETQYF
>TRBJ1-1|TRBV5-4|12|NA|NA
TGTGCCAGCAGCTTGGTACAGACAGAAGCTTTCTTT
CASSLVQTEAFF
>TRBJ1-2|TRBV5-6|15|NA|few
TGTGCCAGCAGCTTGGTTACAGGGTTGGGATATGGCTACACCTTC
CASSLVTGLGYGYTF
>TRBJ2-7|TRBV11-2|16|NA|NA
TGTGCCAGCAGCTTAGATCGGTCGGGATTCACCTACGAGCAGTACTTC
CASSLDRSGFTYEQYF